The 24 T cell receptor beta chains presented below share a single source sample, sequenced in a study of blood T cell repertoires in COVID-19. The repertoire was sequenced with immunoSEQ multiplex PCR; TCRdb's copy has only in-frame clones and lacks some. The sample lists some 30,000 clones, less than 90% seen once, with under 15% in the top ten. Sequenced sample: peripheral blood. The receptors here all came from an older man with active COVID-19.

The V call is TRBV30, the J call TRBJ2-3, with D perhaps TRBD2 (6 bases). Germline V gene sequence: CDR1 GTSNPN, CDR2 SVGIG (reference sequence). The ends were cut back, 3 bases at V and 2 bases at J, with 21 bases in the middle. This CDR3 has 17 amino acids. Here the CDR3 reads CAWRSFTWGEPTDTQYF. CDR3 coding DNA: TGTGCCTGGAGAAGTTTTACCTGGGGGGAACCCACAGATACGCAGTATTTT.

CDR3 in DNA: TGTGCCAGCAGCCCAGGGACAGGAGGCGGCGGGGGCTATGGCTACACCTTC. Residues: CASSPGTGGGGGYGYTF. The chain couples TRBV7-2 to TRBJ1-2; 8 nucleotides align to TRBD1. V was clipped by 5 bases and J by 4 bases; unmatched bases: 15. Germline assignment: CDR1 SGHTA and CDR2 FQGNSA. The CDR3 consists of 17 residues.

The V gene is TRBV28, the J gene TRBJ2-7, with 8 bases matching TRBD1. The ends lost 2 bases at V and 3 bases at J; junction bases unmatched: 15. This CDR3 has 18 residues. CDR1 MDHEN and CDR2 SYDVKM come from the germline V gene. The CDR3 DNA reads TGTGCCAGCAGTTTAATCACGTACCGGGACAGGAGCTACTACGAGCAGTACTTC. It translates to CASSLITYRDRSYYEQYF.

This clone came up once. The chain has TRBV25-1 and TRBJ2-1, with 7 bases identical to TRBD1. Trimming at V came to 1 base and at J to 7 bases, leaving 7 bases not matched to a gene. Germline values: CDR1 MGHDK, CDR2 SYGVNS. The CDR3 runs to 15 residues. The CDR3 sequence: CASSELRGGRNEQFF. The CDR3 DNA reads as TGTGCCAGCAGTGAATTGAGAGGGGGCCGGAATGAGCAGTTCTTC. Using reference TRBV25-1 and TRBJ2-1 for the parts outside the CDR3, the full variable domain is EADIYQTPRYLVIGTGKKITLECSQTMGHDKMYWYQQDPGMELHLIHYSYGVNSTEKGDLSSESTVSRIRTEHFPLTLESARPSHTSQYLCASSELRGGRNEQFFGPGTRLTVL.

The rearrangement uses TRBV10-1 and TRBJ2-3, with 15 bases fitting TRBD2. The CDR3 sequence is 21 residues long. Trimming at V came to 2 bases and at J to 0 bases, leaving 12 bases not matched to a gene. CDR1 is WNHNN, CDR2 SYGVQD, per germline (reference sequence). The CDR3 here is CASSEPRTSGREIISTDTQYF. The CDR3 DNA reads TGCGCCAGCAGTGAGCCTAGGACTAGCGGGAGGGAAATCATAAGCACAGATACGCAGTATTTT.

This CDR3 reads CASSLKGGNPSGNTIYF. CDR3 nucleotides: TGTGCCAGCAGCTTAAAAGGGGGAAACCCCTCTGGAAACACCATATATTTT. V usage is TRBV7-2 and J usage is TRBJ1-3; TRBD1 is a possible D gene (6 bases). Germline V CDR1 and CDR2: SGHTA, FQGNSA. There are 17 residues in the CDR3. The V end lost 2 bases, the J end lost 0 bases, and 14 bases lay between the germline ends.

This sequence joins TRBV5-5 and TRBJ2-7, with TRBD1 matching 10 bases. V lost 0 bases to trimming and J lost 4 bases; unmatched junction nucleotides: 4. Germline V CDR1 and CDR2: SGHKS, YYEKEE (reference sequence). The CDR3 totals 15 residues. The CDR3 bases are TGTGCCAGCAGCTTGGGGGGGACAGGGGCGTACGAGCAGTACTTC. Translating gives CASSLGGTGAYEQYF.

The chain links TRBV7-2 to TRBJ2-6; D not certain. Per the germline V gene, CDR1 is SGHTA and CDR2 is FQGNSA. The CDR3 extends over 16 amino acids. Trimming left V 1 base short and J 4 bases short, with 11 bases between. CDR3 DNA: TGTGCCAGCAGCTTAGGGCTAGGTGACGGGGCCAACGTCCTGACTTTC. This sequence encodes CASSLGLGDGANVLTF. The full variable domain, with the rest looked up from reference TRBV7-2 and TRBJ2-6, is GAGVSQSPSNKVTEKGKDVELRCDPISGHTALYWYRQSLGQGLEFLIYFQGNSAPDKSGLPSDRFSAERTGGSVSTLTIQRTQQEDSAVYLCASSLGLGDGANVLTFGAGSRLTVL.

The chain uses TRBV9 and TRBJ2-1; 13 nucleotides line up with TRBD2. V was pared by 4 bases and J by 5 bases, with 3 bases of the junction left unmatched. In germline, CDR1 is SGDLS, CDR2 YYNGEE. The CDR3 is 15 residues long. CDR3 sequence (DNA): TGTGCCAGCAGCTTTGGGACTAGCGGGAACAATGAGCAGTTCTTC. This translates into CASSFGTSGNNEQFF.

The chain has TRBV29-1 and TRBJ2-1; D not resolved. This CDR3 comprises 9 residues. Trimming shortened V by 1 base and J by 10 bases, and 2 bases separated the two germline ends. The germline gives CDR1 SQVTM, CDR2 ANQGSEA. The CDR3 nucleotides are TGCAGCGTTGAAGCGGAGCAGTTCTTC. Translating gives CSVEAEQFF.

This clone appeared once. The chain links TRBV7-2 to TRBJ2-3; possible D gene TRBD2, 6 bases. This CDR3 has 15 amino acids. Trimming took off 2 bases at V and 2 bases at J, with 11 bases between the two ends. The germline V gene encodes CDR1 SGHTA and CDR2 FQGNSA. CDR3 DNA: TGTGCCAGCAGCTTACCGGGACTCATCACAGATACGCAGTATTTT. Protein sequence: CASSLPGLITDTQYF.

The chain recombines TRBV29-1 with TRBJ2-1; the match to TRBD2 covers 11 bases. Losses at the gene ends were 6 bases for V and 8 bases for J; bases not matched to a gene: 9. The germline V gene has CDR1 SQVTM and CDR2 ANQGSEA. The CDR3 has 14 residues. The CDR3 DNA reads as TGCAGCGTCCCGGGACTAGCGGCGAGGGATGAGCAGTTCTTC. This codes for CSVPGLAARDEQFF.

CDR3 sequence reads: CASSLEGAHEQFF. The CDR3 DNA sequence: TGTGCCAGCAGCTTAGAAGGGGCCCATGAGCAGTTCTTC. The rearrangement uses TRBV7-9 and TRBJ2-1; a weak D match, TRBD1 (5 bases). V lost 1 base to trimming and J lost 8 bases, with 9 bases between them. Germline V gene lookup returns CDR1 SEHNR and CDR2 FQNEAQ (reference sequence). The length of the CDR3 is 13 residues.

The chain has TRBV11-2 and TRBJ2-3, with 13 positions matching TRBD2. The CDR3 length is 16 residues. Germline CDR1 reads SGHAT; CDR2 reads FQNNGV. V was pared by 5 bases and J by 2 bases, with 4 bases of the junction left unmatched. The CDR3 sequence: CASSKGLAGYTDTQYF. CDR3 sequence (DNA): TGTGCCAGCAGCAAGGGACTAGCGGGGTACACAGATACGCAGTATTTT. Full variable domain (missing parts from reference TRBV11-2 and TRBJ2-3): EAGVAQSPRYKIIEKRQSVAFWCNPISGHATLYWYQQILGQGPKLLIQFQNNGVVDDSQLPKDRFSAERLKGVDSTLKIQPAKLEDSAVYLCASSKGLAGYTDTQYFGPGTRLTVL.

The rearrangement joins TRBV28 to TRBJ2-5, with 10 positions matching TRBD2. Trimming at V came to 1 base and at J to 2 bases, leaving 7 bases not matched to a gene. Germline lookup yields CDR1 MDHEN and CDR2 SYDVKM. The CDR3 runs to 17 residues. CDR3 nucleotide sequence: TGTGCCAGCAGTTTATCTGGAGCGGGAGGGAATCAAGAGACCCAGTACTTC. It yields the protein CASSLSGAGGNQETQYF.

The chain joins TRBV6-4 to TRBJ2-2; perhaps TRBD1 as D (6 bases). V dropped 6 bases and J dropped 4 bases, with 15 bases sitting between them. CDR1 MRHNA and CDR2 SNTAGT come from the germline V gene. The CDR3 spans 15 residues. The CDR3 bases are TGTGCCAGCAGCCCCCAAGGGGGAAGCACCGGGGAGCTGTTTTTT. This sequence encodes CASSPQGGSTGELFF.

The V gene is TRBV2, the J gene TRBJ1-2, with 7 positions matching TRBD1. V lost 5 bases and J lost 2; bases outside the gene matches: 2. CDR3 length: 13 amino acids. Germline CDR1 reads SNHLY; CDR2 reads FYNNEI. The CDR3 here is CASSIQGNYGYTF. Here the CDR3 DNA reads TGTGCCAGCAGTATACAGGGGAACTATGGCTACACCTTC.

The rearrangement links TRBV5-1 to TRBJ2-5; 8 nucleotides match TRBD1. CDR3 size: 13 residues. The trim removed 7 bases at V and 0 bases at J, leaving 2 bases unmatched. Germline V lookup: CDR1 SGHRS, CDR2 YFSETQ. CDR3 residues: CASQQGDQETQYF. The DNA of the CDR3 is TGCGCCAGCCAACAGGGGGACCAAGAGACCCAGTACTTC.

The chain recombines TRBV18 with TRBJ1-4; D remains unclear. The CDR3 totals 13 residues. V was trimmed by 6 bases and J by 8 bases, leaving 13 bases between them. The germline V gene encodes CDR1 KGHSH and CDR2 LQKENI. CDR3 coding DNA: TGTGCCAGCTCGGCCGGACTAAGCGAAAAACTGTTTTTT. This encodes CASSAGLSEKLFF.

This sequence joins TRBV2 and TRBJ2-2, with 8 bases identical to TRBD1. The J segment lost 4 bases and the V segment lost 5 bases, leaving 6 bases of the junction unmatched. The CDR3 has 15 residues. Germline loops: CDR1 SNHLY, CDR2 FYNNEI. The CDR3 loop reads CASSPGTGRTGELFF. CDR3 DNA sequence: TGTGCCAGCAGTCCCGGGACAGGACGCACCGGGGAGCTGTTTTTT. Supplemented by reference TRBV2 and TRBJ2-2, the full variable domain reads EPEVTQTPSHQVTQMGQEVILRCVPISNHLYFYWYRQILGQKVEFLVSFYNNEISEKSEIFDDQFSVERPDGSNFTLKIRSTKLEDSAMYFCASSPGTGRTGELFFGEGSRLTVL.

The chain is built from TRBV7-2 and TRBJ2-1; TRBD2 matches at 12 bases. Germline CDR1 reads SGHTA; CDR2 reads FQGNSA. This CDR3 has 17 amino acids. V lost 5 bases to trimming and J lost 4 bases; unmatched junction nucleotides: 9. The CDR3 DNA follows: TGTGCCAGCAGCCCCCGCGGACTAGCGGGGCAGTACAATGAGCAGTTCTTC. This sequence encodes CASSPRGLAGQYNEQFF.

The V gene is TRBV7-2, the J gene TRBJ2-3; 8 bases are shared with TRBD1. Germline CDR1 and CDR2: SGHTA and FQGNSA. This CDR3 comprises 13 residues. V was pared by 5 bases and J by 6 bases, with 4 bases of the junction left unmatched. CDR3 nucleotides: TGTGCCAGCAGCCCAGCAGGGGGCGATACGCAGTATTTT. It translates to CASSPAGGDTQYF.

The chain combines TRBV6-5 with TRBJ1-5; D remains unclear. The V end was cut by 5 bases, the J end by 0 bases, with 8 bases between. The CDR3 is made up of 14 amino acids. CDR1 is MNHEY, CDR2 SVGAGI, per germline. The CDR3 DNA is TGTGCCAGCAGTAGTACTTATAGCAATCAGCCCCAGCATTTT. This translates into CASSSTYSNQPQHF.

This clone was seen a single time. V and J are TRBV7-9 and TRBJ2-2; TRBD2 aligns across 7 bases. The CDR3 extends over 15 amino acids. Germline lookup yields CDR1 SEHNR and CDR2 FQNEAQ (reference sequence). V gave up 1 base and J gave up 8 bases; unmatched junction bases: 7. This CDR3 is CASSLGSGAPGELFF. The CDR3, as DNA: TGTGCCAGCAGCTTAGGCAGCGGGGCACCAGGGGAGCTGTTTTTT.